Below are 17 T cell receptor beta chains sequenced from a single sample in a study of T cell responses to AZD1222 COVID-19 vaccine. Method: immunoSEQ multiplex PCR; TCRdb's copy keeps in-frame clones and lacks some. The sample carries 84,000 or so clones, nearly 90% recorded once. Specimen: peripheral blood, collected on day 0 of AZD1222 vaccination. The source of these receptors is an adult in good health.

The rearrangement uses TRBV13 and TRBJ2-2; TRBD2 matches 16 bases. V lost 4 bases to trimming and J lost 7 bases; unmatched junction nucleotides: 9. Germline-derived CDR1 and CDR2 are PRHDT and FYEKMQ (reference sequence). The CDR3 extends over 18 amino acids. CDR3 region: CASSSPGLAGGQNGELFF. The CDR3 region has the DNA TGTGCCAGCAGCTCCCCGGGACTAGCGGGAGGGCAGAACGGGGAGCTGTTTTTT.

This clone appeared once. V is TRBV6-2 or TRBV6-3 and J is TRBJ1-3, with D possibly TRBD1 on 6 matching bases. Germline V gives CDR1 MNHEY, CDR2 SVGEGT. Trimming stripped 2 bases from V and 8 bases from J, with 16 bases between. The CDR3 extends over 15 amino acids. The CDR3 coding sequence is TGTGCCAGCAGTTACGGGACACGGGACGAAGACACCATATATTTT. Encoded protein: CASSYGTRDEDTIYF.

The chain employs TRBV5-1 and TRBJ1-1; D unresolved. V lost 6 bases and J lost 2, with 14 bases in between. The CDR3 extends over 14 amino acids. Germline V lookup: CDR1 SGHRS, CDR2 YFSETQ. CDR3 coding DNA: TGCGCCAGCACGTGGGGAAACGCCAACACTGAAGCTTTCTTT. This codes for CASTWGNANTEAFF.

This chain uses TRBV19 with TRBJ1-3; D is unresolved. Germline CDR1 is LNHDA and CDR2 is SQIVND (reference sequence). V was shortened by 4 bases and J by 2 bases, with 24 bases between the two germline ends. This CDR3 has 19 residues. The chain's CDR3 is CASSTYPTGRALPGNTIYF. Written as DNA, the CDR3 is TGTGCCAGTAGTACATATCCCACCGGCCGGGCCCTTCCTGGAAACACCATATATTTT.

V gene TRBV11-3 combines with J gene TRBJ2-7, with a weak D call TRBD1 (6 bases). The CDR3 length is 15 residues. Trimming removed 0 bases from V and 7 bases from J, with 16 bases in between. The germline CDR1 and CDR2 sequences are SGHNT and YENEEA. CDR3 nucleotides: TGTGCCAGCAGCTTAGAAGGGGGACCCGCAGGGGAGCAGTACTTC. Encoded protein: CASSLEGGPAGEQYF.

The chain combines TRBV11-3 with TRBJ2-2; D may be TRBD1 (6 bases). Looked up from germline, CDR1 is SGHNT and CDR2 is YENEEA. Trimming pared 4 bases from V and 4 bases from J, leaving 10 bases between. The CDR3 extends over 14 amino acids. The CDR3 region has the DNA TGTGCCAGCAGCTCGTACAGGGCCACCGGGGAGCTGTTTTTT. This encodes CASSSYRATGELFF.

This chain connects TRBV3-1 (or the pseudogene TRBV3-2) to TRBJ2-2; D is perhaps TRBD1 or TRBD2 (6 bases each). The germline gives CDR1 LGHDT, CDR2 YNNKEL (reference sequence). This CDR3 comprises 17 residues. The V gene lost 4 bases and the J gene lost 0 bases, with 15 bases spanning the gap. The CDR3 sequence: CASSRHDGGANTGELFF. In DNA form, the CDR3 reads TGTGCCAGCAGCCGGCACGACGGGGGCGCGAACACCGGGGAGCTGTTTTTT.

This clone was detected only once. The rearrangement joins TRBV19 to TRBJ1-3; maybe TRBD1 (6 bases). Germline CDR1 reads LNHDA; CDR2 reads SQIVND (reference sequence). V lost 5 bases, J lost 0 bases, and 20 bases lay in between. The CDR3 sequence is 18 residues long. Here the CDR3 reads CASSPLGGSRLSGNTIYF. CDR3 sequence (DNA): TGTGCCAGTAGTCCCCTTGGGGGCTCAAGACTCTCTGGAAACACCATATATTTT.

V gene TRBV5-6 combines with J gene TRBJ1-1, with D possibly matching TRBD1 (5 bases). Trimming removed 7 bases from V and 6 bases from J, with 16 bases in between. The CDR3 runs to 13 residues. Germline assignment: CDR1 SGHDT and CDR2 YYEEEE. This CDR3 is CASYYWSGPEAFF. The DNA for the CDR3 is TGTGCCAGCTATTACTGGTCGGGGCCTGAAGCTTTCTTT.

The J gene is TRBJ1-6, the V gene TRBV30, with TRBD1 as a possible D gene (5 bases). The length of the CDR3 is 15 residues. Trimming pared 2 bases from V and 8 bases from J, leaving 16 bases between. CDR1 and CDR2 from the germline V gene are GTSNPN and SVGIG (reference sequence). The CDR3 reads CAWSTTRAGHSPLHF. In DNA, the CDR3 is TGTGCCTGGAGTACTACCAGAGCAGGGCATTCACCCCTCCACTTT.

The CDR3, as DNA: TGTGCCAGCAGCACTCAAACTGGTACTGAAGCTTTCTTT. Translated: CASSTQTGTEAFF. This chain connects TRBV14 to TRBJ1-1, with D unclear. This CDR3 is 13 amino acids long. The V end lost 5 bases, the J end lost 5 bases, and 12 bases lay between the germline ends. Germline assignment: CDR1 SGHDN and CDR2 FVKESK.

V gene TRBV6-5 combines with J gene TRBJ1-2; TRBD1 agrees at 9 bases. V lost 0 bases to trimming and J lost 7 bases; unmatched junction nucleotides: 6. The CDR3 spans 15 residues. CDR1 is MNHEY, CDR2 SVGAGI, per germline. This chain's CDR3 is CASSYSVTGGFGYTF. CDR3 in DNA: TGTGCCAGCAGTTACTCTGTGACAGGGGGGTTTGGCTACACCTTC.

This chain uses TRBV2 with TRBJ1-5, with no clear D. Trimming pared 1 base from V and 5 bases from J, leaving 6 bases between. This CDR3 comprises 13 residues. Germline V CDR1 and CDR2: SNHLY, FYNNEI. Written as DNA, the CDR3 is TGTGCCAGCAGTGAAGGCCGGGATCAGCCCCAGCATTTT. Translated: CASSEGRDQPQHF.

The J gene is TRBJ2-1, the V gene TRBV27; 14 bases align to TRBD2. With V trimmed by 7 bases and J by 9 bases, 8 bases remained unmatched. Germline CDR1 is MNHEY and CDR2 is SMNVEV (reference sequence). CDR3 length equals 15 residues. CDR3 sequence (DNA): TGTGCCAGCAACCCCGGGACTAGCGGGAGCCGTGAGCAGTTCTTC. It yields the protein CASNPGTSGSREQFF.

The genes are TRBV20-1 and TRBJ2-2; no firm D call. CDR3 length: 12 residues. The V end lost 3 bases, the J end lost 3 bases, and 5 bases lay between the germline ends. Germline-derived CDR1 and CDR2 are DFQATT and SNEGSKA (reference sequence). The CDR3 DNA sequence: TGCAGTGCTAGTTGGGACACCGGGGAGCTGTTTTTT. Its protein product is CSASWDTGELFF.

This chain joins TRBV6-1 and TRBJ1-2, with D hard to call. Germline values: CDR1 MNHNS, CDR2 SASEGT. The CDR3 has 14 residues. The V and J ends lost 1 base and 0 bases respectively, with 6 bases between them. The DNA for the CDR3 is TGTGCCAGCAGTGAAGACATCGCTAACTATGGCTACACCTTC. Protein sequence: CASSEDIANYGYTF.

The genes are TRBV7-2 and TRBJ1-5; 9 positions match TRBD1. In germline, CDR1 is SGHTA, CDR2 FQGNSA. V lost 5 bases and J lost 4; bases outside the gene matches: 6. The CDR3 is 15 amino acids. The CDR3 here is CASSVRQGGNQPQHF. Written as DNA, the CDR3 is TGTGCCAGCAGCGTCCGACAGGGGGGGAATCAGCCCCAGCATTTT.